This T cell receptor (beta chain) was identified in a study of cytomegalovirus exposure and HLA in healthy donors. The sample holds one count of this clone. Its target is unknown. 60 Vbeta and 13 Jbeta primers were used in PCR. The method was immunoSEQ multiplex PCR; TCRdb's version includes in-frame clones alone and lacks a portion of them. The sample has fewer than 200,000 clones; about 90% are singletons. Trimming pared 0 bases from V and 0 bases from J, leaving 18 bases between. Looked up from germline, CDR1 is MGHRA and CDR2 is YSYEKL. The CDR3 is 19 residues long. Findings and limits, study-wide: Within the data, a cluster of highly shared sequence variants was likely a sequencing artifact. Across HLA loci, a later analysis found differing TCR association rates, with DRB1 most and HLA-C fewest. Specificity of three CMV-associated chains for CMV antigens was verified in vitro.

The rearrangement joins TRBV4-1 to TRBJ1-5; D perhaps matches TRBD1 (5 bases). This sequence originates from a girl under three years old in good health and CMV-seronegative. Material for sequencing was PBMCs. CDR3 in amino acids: CASSQEPKQVWDSNQPQHF. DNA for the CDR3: TGCGCCAGCAGCCAAGAGCCAAAACAGGTTTGGGATAGCAATCAGCCCCAGCATTTT.